The 18 T cell receptor beta chains given below trace back to one sample, sequenced in a study of cytomegalovirus exposure and HLA in healthy donors. The table came from immunoSEQ multiplex PCR; TCRdb's copy has only in-frame clones and leaves some out. In the table there are approximately 200,000 clones, 80% to 85% of which are singletons. Sequenced input: PBMCs. The origin of the receptors is a woman in her twenties or thirties in good health and CMV-seronegative.

V gene TRBV5-1 combines with J gene TRBJ1-4; the D gene is possibly TRBD1 (5 bases). In germline, CDR1 is SGHRS, CDR2 YFSETQ. With 0 bases removed from V and 4 bases from J, the gap between germline ends came to 7 bases. The CDR3 length is 14 residues. The CDR3 spells CASSLGQINEKLFF. CDR3 coding DNA: TGCGCCAGCAGCTTGGGACAGATTAATGAAAAACTGTTTTTT.

This rearrangement joins TRBV4-2 to TRBJ1-1; the D gene is possibly TRBD1 (5 bases). Trimming left V 0 bases short and J 1 base short, with 15 bases between. CDR3 size: 17 residues. Germline V lookup: CDR1 LGHNA, CDR2 YNFKEQ. This chain's CDR3 is CASSQDGGGIGNTEAFF. The CDR3 DNA sequence: TGTGCCAGCAGCCAAGACGGGGGGGGAATAGGGAACACTGAAGCTTTCTTT.

The chain couples TRBV6-5 to TRBJ1-4; the D gene is possibly TRBD1 (5 bases). The CDR3 consists of 15 residues. Germline values: CDR1 MNHEY, CDR2 SVGAGI. With 2 bases removed from V and 4 bases from J, the gap between germline ends came to 11 bases. In DNA form, the CDR3 reads TGTGCCAGCAGTTACGTCACAGGTCTTAATGAAAAACTGTTTTTT. Translation: CASSYVTGLNEKLFF.

The chain links TRBV5-4 to TRBJ2-7, with 9 bases identical to TRBD1. The CDR3 has 14 residues. The V and J ends lost 4 bases and 2 bases, in that order; junction bases with no gene match: 4. The germline V gene encodes CDR1 SGHNT and CDR2 YYREEE (reference sequence). This CDR3 is CASSQDRGPYEQYF. CDR3 nucleotides: TGTGCCAGCAGCCAGGACAGGGGACCCTACGAGCAGTACTTC. Drawing the rest from reference TRBV5-4 and TRBJ2-7, the complete variable domain is ETGVTQSPTHLIKTRGQQVTLRCSSQSGHNTVSWYQQALGQGPQFIFQYYREEENGRGNFPPRFSGLQFPNYSSELNVNALELDDSALYLCASSQDRGPYEQYFGPGTRLTVT.

The chain recombines TRBV27 with TRBJ2-3; TRBD2 aligns across 8 bases. CDR1 is MNHEY and CDR2 is SMNVEV in the germline V gene (reference sequence). J was trimmed by 5 bases and V by 5 bases; bases with no gene match: 18. This CDR3 is built from 18 residues. The DNA for the CDR3 is TGTGCCAGCAGTCTCAGGGGATTGGCGGGAGGCGGTCGAGATACGCAGTATTTT. It is translated as CASSLRGLAGGGRDTQYF.

This CDR3 reads CASSSGTDSGNTIYF. Written as DNA, the CDR3 is TGCGCCAGCAGCTCCGGGACAGACTCTGGAAACACCATATATTTT. The chain carries TRBV5-1 and TRBJ1-3, with 7 bases aligning to TRBD1. Losses at the gene ends were 3 bases for V and 0 bases for J; bases not matched to a gene: 3. Germline V gene lookup returns CDR1 SGHRS and CDR2 YFSETQ. CDR3 length: 15 residues.

V and J are TRBV7-2 and TRBJ1-1; D is ambiguous. Germline lookup yields CDR1 SGHTA and CDR2 FQGNSA. The CDR3 totals 14 residues. The V and J ends lost 5 bases and 0 bases respectively, with 10 bases between them. CDR3 residues: CASSDGLMNTEAFF. The CDR3 region has the DNA TGTGCCAGCAGCGACGGACTAATGAACACTGAAGCTTTCTTT. Filled out from reference TRBV7-2 and TRBJ1-1, the complete variable domain reads GAGVSQSPSNKVTEKGKDVELRCDPISGHTALYWYRQSLGQGLEFLIYFQGNSAPDKSGLPSDRFSAERTGGSVSTLTIQRTQQEDSAVYLCASSDGLMNTEAFFGQGTRLTVV.

The V gene is TRBV2, the J gene TRBJ1-1, with D unclear. V shed 3 bases and J shed 7 bases, with 15 bases lying between them. CDR1 and CDR2 (germline): SNHLY, FYNNEI. This CDR3 spans 14 amino acids. The DNA of the CDR3 is TGTGCCAGCAGTGATGGGGTCCGGAGGATTGAAGCTTTCTTT. It yields the protein CASSDGVRRIEAFF.

The V and J genes are TRBV5-4 and TRBJ2-1, with 10 bases identical to TRBD2. Germline V gene sequence: CDR1 SGHNT, CDR2 YYREEE (reference sequence). The CDR3 runs 15 residues. V shed 4 bases, J shed 5 bases, and the junction held 6 bases outside the gene matches. The CDR3 protein is CASSPSGGLNNEQFF. The DNA of the CDR3 is TGTGCCAGCAGCCCTAGCGGGGGCCTGAACAATGAGCAGTTCTTC.

The V and J genes are TRBV19 and TRBJ1-4, with D perhaps TRBD1 (5 bases). Germline V CDR1 and CDR2: LNHDA, SQIVND (reference sequence). The length of the CDR3 is 14 residues. V dropped 3 bases and J dropped 1 base, with 6 bases sitting between them. DNA of the CDR3: TGTGCCAGTAGTATGACAGAAACTAATGAAAAACTGTTTTTT. This translates into CASSMTETNEKLFF. Using reference TRBV19 and TRBJ1-4 for the parts outside the CDR3, the full variable domain is DGGITQSPKYLFRKEGQNVTLSCEQNLNHDAMYWYRQDPGQGLRLIYYSQIVNDFQKGDIAEGYSVSREKKESFPLTVTSAQKNPTAFYLCASSMTETNEKLFFGSGTQLSVL.

This chain connects TRBV7-8 to TRBJ1-2; D is unclear. CDR3 length: 13 residues. The V gene's germline CDR1 is SGHVS and CDR2 FQNEAQ. With 4 bases removed from V and 3 bases from J, the gap between germline ends came to 9 bases. The CDR3 is CASSSDIHYGYTF. The CDR3 DNA sequence: TGTGCCAGCAGCTCTGACATCCACTATGGCTACACCTTC.

The J gene is TRBJ2-5, the V gene TRBV6-4; no clear D gene. Deletions cut 11 bases from V and 11 bases from J, with 21 bases between. Per germline, CDR1 MRHNA and CDR2 SNTAGT. CDR3 size: 12 residues. For the CDR3, the DNA is TGTGCCGGCCCGGCGACTTCCACCCATCAGTACTTC. This gives the protein CAGPATSTHQYF.

This chain links TRBV5-1 with TRBJ2-5; 8 bases are shared with TRBD2. With 1 base clipped from V and 4 bases from J, the junction kept 3 bases outside the gene matches. The CDR3 spans 14 residues. The germline V gene encodes CDR1 SGHRS and CDR2 YFSETQ. CDR3 residues: CASSLTSGGETQYF. Written as DNA, the CDR3 is TGCGCCAGCAGCTTGACTAGCGGCGGAGAGACCCAGTACTTC.

The V call is TRBV27, the J call TRBJ1-6; 9 bases map to TRBD1. Germline V gene sequence: CDR1 MNHEY, CDR2 SMNVEV (reference sequence). There are 16 residues in the CDR3. V shed 4 bases and J 9 bases; nucleotides not matched to a gene: 10. CDR3 coding DNA: TGTGCCAGCAGTTCGCTCCCGGGACAGGGAAGTTCACCCCTCCACTTT. This encodes CASSSLPGQGSSPLHF.

V usage is TRBV10-1 and J usage is TRBJ2-2; no reliable D call. The V gene's germline CDR1 is WNHNN and CDR2 SYGVQD (reference sequence). The CDR3 sequence is 15 residues long. V was cut by 5 bases and J by 0 bases, with 10 bases left in between. This CDR3 is CASSSSTANTGELFF. DNA for the CDR3: TGCGCCAGCAGTTCGTCTACGGCGAACACCGGGGAGCTGTTTTTT.

V usage is TRBV4-1 and J usage is TRBJ2-5, with 11 bases that match TRBD2. Germline trimming cut 0 bases from V and 9 bases from J; bases unmatched to any gene: 6. Germline loops: CDR1 MGHRA, CDR2 YSYEKL. The CDR3 runs 15 residues. CDR3 in amino acids: CASSQEGLAARAQYF. For the CDR3, the DNA is TGCGCCAGCAGCCAAGAGGGACTAGCGGCCCGGGCCCAGTACTTC.

CDR3 sequence reads: CASSSDRGGEAFF. CDR3 nucleotide sequence: TGTGCCAGCAGCTCCGACAGGGGAGGAGAAGCTTTCTTT. The chain joins TRBV7-3 to TRBJ1-1; 8 bases fit TRBD1. The ends lost 4 bases at V and 8 bases at J; junction bases unmatched: 6. The CDR3 is 13 residues long. Per the germline V gene, CDR1 is SGHTA and CDR2 is FQGTGA.

This sequence joins TRBV14 and TRBJ1-2, with D possibly TRBD1 on 6 matching bases. CDR1 and CDR2 (germline): SGHDN, FVKESK. This CDR3 comprises 17 residues. V lost 4 bases, J lost 2 bases, and 20 bases lay in between. The CDR3 sequence: CASSPQGTYRWNYGYTF. CDR3 DNA: TGTGCCAGCAGCCCTCAGGGGACGTATAGATGGAACTATGGCTACACCTTC.